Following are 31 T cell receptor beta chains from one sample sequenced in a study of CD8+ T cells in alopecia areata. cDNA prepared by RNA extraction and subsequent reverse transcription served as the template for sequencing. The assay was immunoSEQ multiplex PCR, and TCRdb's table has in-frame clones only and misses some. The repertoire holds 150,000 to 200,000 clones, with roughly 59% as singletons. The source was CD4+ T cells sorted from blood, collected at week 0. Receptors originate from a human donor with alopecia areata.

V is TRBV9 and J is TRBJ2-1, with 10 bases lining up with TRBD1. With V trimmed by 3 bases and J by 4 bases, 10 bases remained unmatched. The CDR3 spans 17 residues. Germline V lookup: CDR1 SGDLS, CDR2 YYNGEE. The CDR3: CASSGDLPGQGYNEQFF. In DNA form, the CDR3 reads TGTGCCAGCAGCGGGGATTTACCGGGACAGGGGTACAATGAGCAGTTCTTC.

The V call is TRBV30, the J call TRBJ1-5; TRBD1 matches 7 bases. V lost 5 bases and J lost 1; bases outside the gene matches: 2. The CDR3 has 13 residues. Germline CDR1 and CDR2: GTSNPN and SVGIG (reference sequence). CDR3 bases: TGTGCCTGGCCGACAGGGAGCAATCAGCCCCAGCATTTT. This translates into CAWPTGSNQPQHF.

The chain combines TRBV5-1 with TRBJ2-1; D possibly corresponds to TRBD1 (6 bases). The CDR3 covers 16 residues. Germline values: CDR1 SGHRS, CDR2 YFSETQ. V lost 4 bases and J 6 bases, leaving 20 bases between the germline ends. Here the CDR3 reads CASSPGHGDPTNEQFF. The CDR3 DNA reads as TGCGCCAGCAGCCCGGGACACGGTGACCCTACCAATGAGCAGTTCTTC.

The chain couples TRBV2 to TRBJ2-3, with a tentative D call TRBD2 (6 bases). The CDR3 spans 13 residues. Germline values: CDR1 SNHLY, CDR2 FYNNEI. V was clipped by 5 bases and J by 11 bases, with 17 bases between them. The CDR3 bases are TGTGCCAGCAGTAACGAGTCAGGGCGGGAGCAGTATTTT. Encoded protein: CASSNESGREQYF.

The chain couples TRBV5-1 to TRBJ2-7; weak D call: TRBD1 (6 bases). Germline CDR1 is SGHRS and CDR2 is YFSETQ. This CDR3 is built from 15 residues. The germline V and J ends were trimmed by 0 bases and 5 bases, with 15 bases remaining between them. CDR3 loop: CASSLAPTGTNEQYF. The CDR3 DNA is TGCGCCAGCAGCTTGGCCCCGACAGGAACGAACGAGCAGTACTTC.

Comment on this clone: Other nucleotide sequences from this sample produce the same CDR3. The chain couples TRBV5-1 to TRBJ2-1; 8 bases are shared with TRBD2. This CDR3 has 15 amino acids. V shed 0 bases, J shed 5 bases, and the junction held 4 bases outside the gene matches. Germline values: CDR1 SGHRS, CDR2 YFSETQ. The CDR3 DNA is TGCGCCAGCAGCTTGGATGGGACTAGGGACAATGAGCAGTTCTTC. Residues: CASSLDGTRDNEQFF.

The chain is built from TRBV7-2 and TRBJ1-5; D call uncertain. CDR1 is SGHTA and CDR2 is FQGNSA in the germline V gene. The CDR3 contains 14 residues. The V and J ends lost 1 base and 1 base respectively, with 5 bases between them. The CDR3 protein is CASSLDGSNQPQHF. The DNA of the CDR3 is TGTGCCAGCAGCTTAGACGGGAGCAATCAGCCCCAGCATTTT.

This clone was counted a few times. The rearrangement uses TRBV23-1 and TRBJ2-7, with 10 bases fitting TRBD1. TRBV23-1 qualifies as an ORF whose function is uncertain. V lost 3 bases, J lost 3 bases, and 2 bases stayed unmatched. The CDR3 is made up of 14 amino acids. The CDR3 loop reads CASSHGTGVYEQYF. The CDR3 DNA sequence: TGCGCCAGCAGTCACGGGACAGGGGTCTACGAGCAGTACTTC.

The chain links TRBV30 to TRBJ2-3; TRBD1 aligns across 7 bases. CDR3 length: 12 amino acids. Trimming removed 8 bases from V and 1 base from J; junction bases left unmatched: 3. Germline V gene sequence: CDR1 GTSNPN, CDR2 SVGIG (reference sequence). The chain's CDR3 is CARGQGTDTQYF. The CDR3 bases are TGTGCCCGTGGACAGGGCACAGATACGCAGTATTTT.

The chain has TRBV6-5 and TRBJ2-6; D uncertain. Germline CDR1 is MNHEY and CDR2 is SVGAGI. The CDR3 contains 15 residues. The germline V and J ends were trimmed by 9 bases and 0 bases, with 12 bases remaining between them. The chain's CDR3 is CASRLQSSGANVLTF. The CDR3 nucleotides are TGTGCCAGTAGGCTCCAGAGCTCTGGGGCCAACGTCCTGACTTTC.

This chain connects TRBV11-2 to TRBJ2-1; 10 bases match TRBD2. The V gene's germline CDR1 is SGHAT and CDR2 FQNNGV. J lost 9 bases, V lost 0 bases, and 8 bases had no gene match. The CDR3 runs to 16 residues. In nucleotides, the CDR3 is TGTGCCAGCAGCTTAGATCGCAGCGGGGGGGGCTTTGAGCAGTTCTTC. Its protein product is CASSLDRSGGGFEQFF.

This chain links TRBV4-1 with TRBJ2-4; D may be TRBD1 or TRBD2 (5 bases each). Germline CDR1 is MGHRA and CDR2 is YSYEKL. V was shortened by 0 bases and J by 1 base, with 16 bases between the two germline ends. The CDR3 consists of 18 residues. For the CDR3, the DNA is TGCGCCAGCAGCCAAGATAGGGGCAGCGGTAGGGCCAAAAACATTCAGTACTTC. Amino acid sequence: CASSQDRGSGRAKNIQYF.

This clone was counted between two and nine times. The CDR3 DNA sequence: TGTGCCTGGAGTGTTGGTGGGACAGGGGACTATGGCTACACCTTC. Protein: CAWSVGGTGDYGYTF. This chain uses TRBV30 with TRBJ1-2; TRBD1 aligns across 10 bases. Looked up from germline, CDR1 is GTSNPN and CDR2 is SVGIG (reference sequence). There are 15 residues in the CDR3. V trimming: 0 bases; J trimming: 3 bases; junction bases outside the gene matches: 4.

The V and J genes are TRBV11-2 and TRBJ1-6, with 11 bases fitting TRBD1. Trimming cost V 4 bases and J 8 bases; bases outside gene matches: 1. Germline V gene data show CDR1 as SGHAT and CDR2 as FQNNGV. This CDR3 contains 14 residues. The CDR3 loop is CASSWGQGDSPLHF. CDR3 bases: TGTGCCAGCAGCTGGGGACAGGGGGATTCACCCCTCCACTTT.

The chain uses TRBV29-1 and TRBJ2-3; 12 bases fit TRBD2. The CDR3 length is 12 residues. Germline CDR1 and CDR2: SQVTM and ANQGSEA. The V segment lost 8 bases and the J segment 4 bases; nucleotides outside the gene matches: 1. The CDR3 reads CSTSGGSDTQYF. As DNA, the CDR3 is TGCAGCACTAGCGGGGGGTCAGATACGCAGTATTTT.

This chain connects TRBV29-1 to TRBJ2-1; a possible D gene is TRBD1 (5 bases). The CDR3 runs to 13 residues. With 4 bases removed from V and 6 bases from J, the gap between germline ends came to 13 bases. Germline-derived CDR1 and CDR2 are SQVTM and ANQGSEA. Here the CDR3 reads CSVAGRASNEQFF. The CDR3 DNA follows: TGCAGCGTTGCGGGCAGGGCAAGCAATGAGCAGTTCTTC.

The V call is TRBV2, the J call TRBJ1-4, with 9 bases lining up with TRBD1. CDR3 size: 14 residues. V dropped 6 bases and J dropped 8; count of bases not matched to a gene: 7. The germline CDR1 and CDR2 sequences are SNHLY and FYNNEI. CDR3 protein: CASRAGTGKEKLFF. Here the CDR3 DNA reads TGTGCCAGCAGGGCCGGGACAGGGAAGGAAAAACTGTTTTTT.

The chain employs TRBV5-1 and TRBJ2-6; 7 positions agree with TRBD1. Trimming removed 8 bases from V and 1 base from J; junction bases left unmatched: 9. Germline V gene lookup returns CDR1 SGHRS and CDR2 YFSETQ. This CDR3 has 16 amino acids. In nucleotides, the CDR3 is TGCGCCAGTTGGACAGGTGATTTTTCTGGGGCCAACGTCCTGACTTTC. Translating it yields CASWTGDFSGANVLTF.

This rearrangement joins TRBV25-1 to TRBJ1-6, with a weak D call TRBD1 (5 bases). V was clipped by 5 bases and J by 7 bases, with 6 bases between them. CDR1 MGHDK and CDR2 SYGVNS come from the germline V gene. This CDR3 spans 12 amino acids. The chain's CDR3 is CASSRGNSPLHF. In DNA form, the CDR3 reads TGTGCCAGCAGTCGGGGGAATTCACCCCTCCACTTT.

CDR3 DNA sequence: TGCAGCGTTGAGAGGGAACTCATCTCCTACAATGAGCAGTTCTTC. This translates into CSVERELISYNEQFF. The chain recombines TRBV29-1 with TRBJ2-1; tentative D call: TRBD2 (5 bases). V lost 3 bases and J lost 0, with 12 bases in between. This CDR3 has 15 amino acids. Germline assignment: CDR1 SQVTM and CDR2 ANQGSEA.

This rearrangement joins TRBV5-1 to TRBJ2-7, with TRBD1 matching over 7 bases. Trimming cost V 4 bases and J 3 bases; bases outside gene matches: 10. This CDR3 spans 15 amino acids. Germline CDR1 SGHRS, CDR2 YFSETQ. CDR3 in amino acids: CASSRRDRGLYEQYF. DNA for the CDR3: TGCGCCAGCAGCCGCCGGGACAGAGGCCTCTACGAGCAGTACTTC.

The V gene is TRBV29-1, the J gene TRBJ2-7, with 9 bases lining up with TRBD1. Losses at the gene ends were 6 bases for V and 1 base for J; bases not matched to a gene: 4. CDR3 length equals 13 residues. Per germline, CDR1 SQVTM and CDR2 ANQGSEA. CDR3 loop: CSVAGTGSYEQYF. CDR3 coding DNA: TGCAGCGTCGCCGGGACAGGGTCCTACGAGCAGTACTTC.

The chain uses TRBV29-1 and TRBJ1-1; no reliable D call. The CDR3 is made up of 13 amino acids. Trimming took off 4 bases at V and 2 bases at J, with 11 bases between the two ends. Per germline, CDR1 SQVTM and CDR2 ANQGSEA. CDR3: CSVVGIINTEAFF. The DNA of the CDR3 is TGCAGCGTTGTCGGGATAATAAACACTGAAGCTTTCTTT. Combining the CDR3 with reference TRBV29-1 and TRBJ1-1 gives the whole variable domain SAVISQKPSRDICQRGTSLTIQCQVDSQVTMMFWYRQQPGQSLTLIATANQGSEATYESGFVIDKFPISRPNLTFSTLTVSNMSPEDSSIYLCSVVGIINTEAFFGQGTRLTVV.

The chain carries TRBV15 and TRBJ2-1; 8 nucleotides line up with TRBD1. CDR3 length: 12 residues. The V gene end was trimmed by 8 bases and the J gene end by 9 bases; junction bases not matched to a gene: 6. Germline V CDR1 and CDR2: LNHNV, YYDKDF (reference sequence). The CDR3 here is CATSNRGIEQFF. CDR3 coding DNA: TGTGCCACCTCAAACAGGGGGATTGAGCAGTTCTTC.

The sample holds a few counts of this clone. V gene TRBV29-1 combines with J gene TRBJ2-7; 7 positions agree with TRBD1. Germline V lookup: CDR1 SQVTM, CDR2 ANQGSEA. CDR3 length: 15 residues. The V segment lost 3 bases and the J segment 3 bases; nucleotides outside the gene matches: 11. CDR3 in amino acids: CSVEVRQGPFYEQYF. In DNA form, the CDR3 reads TGCAGCGTTGAGGTACGACAGGGACCCTTCTACGAGCAGTACTTC.

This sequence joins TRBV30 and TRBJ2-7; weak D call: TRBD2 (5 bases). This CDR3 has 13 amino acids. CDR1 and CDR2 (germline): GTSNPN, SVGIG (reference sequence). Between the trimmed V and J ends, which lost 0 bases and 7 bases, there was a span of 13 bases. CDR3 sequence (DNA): TGTGCCTGGAGTGTGTCGGGGATTGGTGAGCAGTACTTC. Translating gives CAWSVSGIGEQYF. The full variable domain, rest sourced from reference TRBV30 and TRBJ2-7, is SQTIHQWPATLVQPVGSPLSLECTVEGTSNPNLYWYRQAAGRGLQLLFYSVGIGQISSEVPQNLSASRPQDRQFILSSKKLLLSDSGFYLCAWSVSGIGEQYFGPGTRLTVT.

CDR3 loop: CASSVIPGTGVAGELFF. CDR3 DNA sequence: TGTGCCAGCAGCGTAATTCCTGGGACAGGGGTCGCCGGGGAGCTGTTTTTT. This chain connects TRBV9 to TRBJ2-2, with 10 bases that match TRBD1. The CDR3 consists of 17 residues. V shed 1 base and J 6 bases; nucleotides not matched to a gene: 9. CDR1 SGDLS and CDR2 YYNGEE come from the germline V gene.

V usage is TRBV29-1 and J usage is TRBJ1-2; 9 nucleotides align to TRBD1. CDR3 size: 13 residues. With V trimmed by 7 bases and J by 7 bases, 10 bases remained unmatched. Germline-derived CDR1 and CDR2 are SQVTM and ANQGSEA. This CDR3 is CSAAGTGFGGYTF. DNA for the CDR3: TGCAGCGCAGCCGGGACAGGGTTTGGTGGCTACACCTTC.

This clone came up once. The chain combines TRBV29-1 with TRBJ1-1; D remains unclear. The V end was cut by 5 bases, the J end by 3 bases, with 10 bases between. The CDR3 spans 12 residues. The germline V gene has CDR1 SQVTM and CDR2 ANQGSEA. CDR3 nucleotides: TGCAGCGTTACGAGACAAGACACTGAAGCTTTCTTT. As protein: CSVTRQDTEAFF.

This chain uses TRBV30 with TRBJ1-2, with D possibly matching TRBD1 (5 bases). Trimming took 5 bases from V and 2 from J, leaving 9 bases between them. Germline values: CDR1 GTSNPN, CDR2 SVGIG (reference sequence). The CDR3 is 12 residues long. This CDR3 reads CAWARGNYGYTF. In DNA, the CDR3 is TGTGCCTGGGCGCGGGGGAACTATGGCTACACCTTC.

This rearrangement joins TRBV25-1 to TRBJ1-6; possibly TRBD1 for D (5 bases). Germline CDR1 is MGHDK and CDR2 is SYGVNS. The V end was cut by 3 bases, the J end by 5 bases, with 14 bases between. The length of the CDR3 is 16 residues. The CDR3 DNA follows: TGTGCCAGCAGTGACAGCAGGGATTTTGATAATTCACCCCTCCACTTT. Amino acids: CASSDSRDFDNSPLHF.